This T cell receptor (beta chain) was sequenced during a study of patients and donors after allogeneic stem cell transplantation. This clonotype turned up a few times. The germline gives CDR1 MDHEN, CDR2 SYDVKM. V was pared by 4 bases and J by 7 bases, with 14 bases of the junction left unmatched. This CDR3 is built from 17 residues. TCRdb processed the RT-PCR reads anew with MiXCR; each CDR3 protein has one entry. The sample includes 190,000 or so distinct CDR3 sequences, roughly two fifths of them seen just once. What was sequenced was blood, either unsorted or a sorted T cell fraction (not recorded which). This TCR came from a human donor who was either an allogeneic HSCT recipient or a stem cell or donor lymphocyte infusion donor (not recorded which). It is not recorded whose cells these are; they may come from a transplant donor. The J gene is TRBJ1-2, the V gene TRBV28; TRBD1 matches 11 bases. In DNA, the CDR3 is TGTGCCAGCAGTTCGGCGCGTGCCGGACAGGGGGCGCGTGGCTACACCTTC. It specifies CASSSARAGQGARGYTF.